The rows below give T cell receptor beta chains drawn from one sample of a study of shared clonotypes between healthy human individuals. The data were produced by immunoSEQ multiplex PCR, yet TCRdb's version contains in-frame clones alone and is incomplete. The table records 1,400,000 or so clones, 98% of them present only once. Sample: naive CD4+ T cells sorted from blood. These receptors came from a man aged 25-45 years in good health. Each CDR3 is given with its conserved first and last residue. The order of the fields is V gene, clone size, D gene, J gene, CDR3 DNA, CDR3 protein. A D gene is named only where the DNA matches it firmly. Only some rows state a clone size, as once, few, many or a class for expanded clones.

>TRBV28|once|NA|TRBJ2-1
TGTGCCAGCAGTTTCCAAGGGGTCTCCTACAATGAGCAGTTCTTC
CASSFQGVSYNEQFF
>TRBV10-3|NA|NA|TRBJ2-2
TGTGCCATCAGCTGGACTCGATCGAACACCGGGGAGCTGTTTTTT
CAISWTRSNTGELFF
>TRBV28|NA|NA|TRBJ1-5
TGTGCCAGCAGTTTATACCCGGTGGGCCTGGTACGCAATCAGCCCCAGCATTTT
CASSLYPVGLVRNQPQHF
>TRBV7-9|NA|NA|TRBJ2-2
TGTGCCAGCAGCTTTGCCCACAGTGGGTTGGTCACCGGGGAGCTGTTTTTT
CASSFAHSGLVTGELFF
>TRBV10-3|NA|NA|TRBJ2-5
TGTGCCATCAGTGGTAGAGGGGCGGAAGAGACCCAGTACTTC
CAISGRGAEETQYF
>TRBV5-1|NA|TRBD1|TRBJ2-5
TGCGCCAGCAGCTTGGAGGGACAGGGATTACAAGAGACCCAGTACTTC
CASSLEGQGLQETQYF
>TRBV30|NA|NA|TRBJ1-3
TGTGCCTGGAGCTCAAACTCTGGAAACACCATATATTTT
CAWSSNSGNTIYF
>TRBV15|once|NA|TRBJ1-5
TGTGCCACCAGCAGTGCGCGTCGGGGTAGTCAGCCCCAGCATTTT
CATSSARRGSQPQHF
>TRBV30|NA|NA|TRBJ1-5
TGTGCCTGGAGTGTTGGGGGCCCGGAGCCCCAGCATTTT
CAWSVGGPEPQHF
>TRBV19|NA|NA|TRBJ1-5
TGTGCCAGTAGTCAACTGCAGGGTAATAGCAATCAGCCCCAGCATTTT
CASSQLQGNSNQPQHF
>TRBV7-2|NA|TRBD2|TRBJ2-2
TGTGCCAGCAGCCCAGGGTTATCGGGAGGGTGGACCGGGGAGCTGTTTTTT
CASSPGLSGGWTGELFF